These 32 T cell receptor beta chains share one sample of origin, sequenced in a study of cytomegalovirus exposure and HLA in healthy donors. The primer mix had 60 Vbeta and 13 Jbeta primers. Assay used: immunoSEQ multiplex PCR; TCRdb lists only in-frame clones, some missing. In the table there are 150,000 to 200,000 clones, approximately 70% of which are singletons. The specimen sequenced was PBMCs. These receptors all stem from a man aged 18 to 30 in good health and CMV-seropositive.

The V gene is TRBV30, the J gene TRBJ1-2; D gene ambiguous. The CDR3 is made up of 13 amino acids. Germline lookup yields CDR1 GTSNPN and CDR2 SVGIG (reference sequence). V was cut by 3 bases and J by 1 base, with 9 bases left in between. This CDR3 reads CAWRLTVNYGYTF. The CDR3, as DNA: TGTGCCTGGAGGCTGACTGTTAACTATGGCTACACCTTC.

This clone was found a few times. This chain joins TRBV5-4 and TRBJ1-2; TRBD1 aligns across 9 bases. Germline values: CDR1 SGHNT, CDR2 YYREEE (reference sequence). After removal of 4 bases from V and 8 bases from J, the junction contained 6 bases not matched to a gene. The CDR3 has 13 amino acids. The DNA for the CDR3 is TGTGCCAGCAGCCTACAGGGGGCGCAGGGCTACACCTTC. Protein: CASSLQGAQGYTF.

This clone was seen a handful of times. CDR3 sequence: CASSPLGGGYTF. The DNA of the CDR3 is TGTGCCAGCAGCCCCCTCGGGGGTGGCTACACCTTC. The genes are TRBV7-6 and TRBJ1-2; possible D gene TRBD1, 5 bases. V was clipped by 5 bases and J by 7 bases, with 11 bases between them. The CDR3 is 12 amino acids. Germline assignment: CDR1 SGHVS and CDR2 FNYEAQ. The full variable domain, rest sourced from reference TRBV7-6 and TRBJ1-2, is GAGVSQSPRYKVTKRGQDVALRCDPISGHVSLYWYRQALGQGPEFLTYFNYEAQQDKSGLPNDRFSAERPEGSISTLTIQRTEQRDSAMYRCASSPLGGGYTFGSGTRLTVV.

The V gene is TRBV13, the J gene TRBJ1-2; 10 bases map to TRBD1. CDR3 length equals 16 residues. Germline lookup yields CDR1 PRHDT and CDR2 FYEKMQ (reference sequence). V lost 0 bases to trimming and J lost 7 bases; unmatched junction nucleotides: 8. This CDR3 reads CASSLGGQGSGRGYTF. In DNA form, the CDR3 reads TGTGCCAGCAGCTTAGGGGGACAGGGGAGCGGTCGTGGCTACACCTTC.

This clone was found a few times. The gene calls are TRBV5-5 and TRBJ1-4; D possibly corresponds to TRBD1 (5 bases). Germline V gives CDR1 SGHKS, CDR2 YYEKEE (reference sequence). V dropped 4 bases and J dropped 2 bases, with 6 bases sitting between them. There are 13 residues in the CDR3. CDR3 protein: CASSGGTNEKLFF. CDR3 DNA: TGTGCCAGCAGCGGGGGGACTAATGAAAAACTGTTTTTT.

Here the CDR3 reads CASQIVAGPYEQYV. The DNA for the CDR3 is TGTGCCAGTCAAATCGTGGCGGGCCCCTACGAGCAGTACGTC. V gene TRBV6-1 combines with J gene TRBJ2-7, with D possibly TRBD2 on 5 matching bases. The CDR3 totals 14 residues. Germline V lookup: CDR1 MNHNS, CDR2 SASEGT. The V gene lost 9 bases and the J gene lost 2 bases, with 17 bases spanning the gap.

The rearrangement joins TRBV27 to TRBJ1-6; a weak D match, TRBD1 (5 bases). The CDR3 is 14 amino acids. V lost 6 bases to trimming and J lost 0 bases, with 6 bases between them. Germline V gene data show CDR1 as MNHEY and CDR2 as SMNVEV (reference sequence). In DNA, the CDR3 is TGTGCCAGCAGCGACAGCTCCTATAATTCACCCCTCCACTTT. Translated: CASSDSSYNSPLHF.

The rearrangement uses TRBV30 and TRBJ2-1; a possible D gene is TRBD2 (7 bases). This CDR3 has 13 residues. With 6 bases removed from V and 7 bases from J, the gap between germline ends came to 16 bases. CDR1 and CDR2 from the germline V gene are GTSNPN and SVGIG (reference sequence). The CDR3 bases are TGTGCCTGCCGGTTAGGGGGAGGGAATGAGCAGTTCTTC. Translating gives CACRLGGGNEQFF.

The chain links TRBV5-4 to TRBJ1-5; D is uncertain. CDR3 length equals 16 residues. Trimming removed 2 bases at V and 4 bases at J, with 16 bases between. CDR1 is SGHNT, CDR2 YYREEE, per germline (reference sequence). The CDR3, as DNA: TGTGCCAGCAGCTTTGGCGGGCGCGGGGAAAATCAGCCCCAGCATTTT. This gives the protein CASSFGGRGENQPQHF.

This clone was counted only a few times. The V gene is TRBV7-8, the J gene TRBJ2-7, with a tentative D call TRBD1 (6 bases). This CDR3 has 14 amino acids. The germline gives CDR1 SGHVS, CDR2 FQNEAQ. V lost 1 base, J lost 6 bases, and 13 bases lay in between. The CDR3 region is CASSLVLGAGEQYV. DNA of the CDR3: TGTGCCAGCAGCTTAGTTCTGGGGGCGGGCGAGCAGTACGTC.

This chain joins TRBV5-6 and TRBJ1-5; 8 nucleotides align to TRBD1. V shed 1 base, J shed 7 bases, and the junction held 7 bases outside the gene matches. The CDR3 has 15 amino acids. Germline loops: CDR1 SGHDT, CDR2 YYEEEE. Written as DNA, the CDR3 is TGTGCCAGCAGCTTGCCCAGGGGGCCTGAACAGCCCCAGCATTTT. As protein: CASSLPRGPEQPQHF.

The V call is TRBV20-1, the J call TRBJ1-2; tentatively, D is TRBD1 (5 bases). V was shortened by 4 bases and J by 14 bases, with 17 bases between the two germline ends. There are 11 residues in the CDR3. The germline V gene encodes CDR1 DFQATT and CDR2 SNEGSKA (reference sequence). The CDR3 region has the DNA TGCAGTGCTACGAACAGGTATCTCTCTACCTTC. Protein: CSATNRYLSTF.

The V gene is TRBV27, the J gene TRBJ1-6; D is ambiguous. The CDR3 runs to 14 residues. Germline V gives CDR1 MNHEY, CDR2 SMNVEV (reference sequence). V was clipped by 2 bases and J by 7 bases, with 9 bases between them. DNA for the CDR3: TGTGCCAGCAGTTTAGGACTGAAGAATTCACCCCTCCACTTT. It is translated as CASSLGLKNSPLHF.

The V gene is TRBV7-2, the J gene TRBJ1-2; D not resolved. Germline CDR1 reads SGHTA; CDR2 reads FQGNSA. Trimming pared 4 bases from V and 5 bases from J, leaving 14 bases between. This CDR3 spans 14 amino acids. The CDR3 bases are TGTGCCAGCAGCTCGGTCCGAGAGGAGTATGGCTACACCTTC. Amino acid sequence: CASSSVREEYGYTF.

V and J are TRBV13 and TRBJ2-6, with no clear D. The CDR3 contains 14 residues. From germline, CDR1 is PRHDT and CDR2 FYEKMQ (reference sequence). Trimming left V 8 bases short and J 4 bases short, with 12 bases between. CDR3 loop: CASGKWSGANVLTF. CDR3 DNA sequence: TGTGCCAGCGGCAAATGGTCGGGGGCCAACGTCCTGACTTTC.

The J gene is TRBJ1-1, the V gene TRBV5-4; D may be TRBD1 (5 bases). This CDR3 contains 12 residues. V was clipped by 0 bases and J by 11 bases, with 11 bases between them. Germline V CDR1 and CDR2: SGHNT, YYREEE (reference sequence). The CDR3 region is CASSLEEGRAFF. The CDR3 DNA reads TGTGCCAGCAGCTTGGAGGAGGGACGCGCTTTCTTT. The full variable domain, with the rest looked up from reference TRBV5-4 and TRBJ1-1, is ETGVTQSPTHLIKTRGQQVTLRCSSQSGHNTVSWYQQALGQGPQFIFQYYREEENGRGNFPPRFSGLQFPNYSSELNVNALELDDSALYLCASSLEEGRAFFGQGTRLTVV.

Here the CDR3 DNA reads TGTGCCTGGTCGGGACACCGGGACAGGGGCCCGTTAAGCTCCTACAATGAGCAGTTCTTC. Translation: CAWSGHRDRGPLSSYNEQFF. The chain uses TRBV30 and TRBJ2-1; 10 nucleotides align to TRBD1. In germline, CDR1 is GTSNPN, CDR2 SVGIG (reference sequence). The CDR3 is 20 amino acids. The J segment lost 0 bases and the V segment lost 5 bases, leaving 19 bases of the junction unmatched.

The V call is TRBV12-5, the J call TRBJ1-4; 7 positions match TRBD1. The CDR3 loop spans 13 amino acids. Germline loops: CDR1 LGHNT, CDR2 FRNRAP. J lost 5 bases, V lost 6 bases, and 3 bases had no gene match. The CDR3 DNA follows: TGTGCTAGTGGCCTGGGACAGAATGAAAAACTGTTTTTT. Protein sequence: CASGLGQNEKLFF.

With respect to this clone: Other nucleotide sequences in the sample specify the same CDR3. The chain combines TRBV5-4 with TRBJ1-1, with D unclear. The CDR3 has 14 amino acids. Trimming took off 2 bases at V and 1 base at J, with 9 bases between the two ends. The germline V gene encodes CDR1 SGHNT and CDR2 YYREEE (reference sequence). CDR3 coding DNA: TGTGCCAGCAGCTTTTCGACGGGGAACACTGAAGCTTTCTTT. Residues: CASSFSTGNTEAFF.

This clone was seen a few times. J is TRBJ1-2 and V is TRBV2; D gene unclear. The CDR3 has 14 amino acids. Germline-derived CDR1 and CDR2 are SNHLY and FYNNEI. Between the trimmed V and J ends, which lost 2 bases and 4 bases, there was a span of 11 bases. CDR3 in amino acids: CASSEREGTYGYTF. In DNA, the CDR3 is TGTGCCAGCAGTGAACGGGAGGGTACCTATGGCTACACCTTC.

V is TRBV7-7 and J is TRBJ1-2; 7 bases match TRBD1. This CDR3 is built from 11 residues. Germline values: CDR1 SSHAT, CDR2 FNYEAQ (reference sequence). The junction had 3 bases not matched to a gene; V was cut back by 10 bases and J by 4 bases. CDR3 region: CATRDSYGYTF. Here the CDR3 DNA reads TGTGCCACTCGGGACAGCTATGGCTACACCTTC.

The chain is built from TRBV6-5 and TRBJ1-2; 7 positions agree with TRBD1. Germline V gene lookup returns CDR1 MNHEY and CDR2 SVGAGI. Germline trimming cut 2 bases from V and 4 bases from J; bases unmatched to any gene: 4. The CDR3 extends over 14 amino acids. This CDR3 is CASSYRGLAYGYTF. Here the CDR3 DNA reads TGTGCCAGCAGTTACAGGGGGCTGGCCTATGGCTACACCTTC.

This clone has just a few counts. At one of its ends the junction is not consistent with the germline gene, which may arise from a read error. V usage is TRBV6-1 and J usage is TRBJ1-5; a weak D match, TRBD1 (6 bases). CDR3 length equals 13 residues. Germline CDR1 MNHNS, CDR2 SASEGT. The DNA of the CDR3 is TGTGCCAGCACTGAAGGTTTAGGGGGGCCCCAGCATTTT. Translated, it gives CASTEGLGGPQHF.

The gene calls are TRBV6-4 and TRBJ1-1; TRBD1 matches 7 bases. The trim removed 2 bases at V and 1 base at J, leaving 13 bases unmatched. Germline loops: CDR1 MRHNA, CDR2 SNTAGT. This CDR3 is 18 amino acids long. The CDR3 here is CASSDQFPYRGRNTEAFF. The DNA of the CDR3 is TGTGCCAGCAGTGACCAGTTTCCCTATAGGGGGCGGAACACTGAAGCTTTCTTT.

The rearrangement uses TRBV13 and TRBJ2-5, with TRBD2 identical over 11 bases. Trimming removed 6 bases from V and 3 bases from J; junction bases left unmatched: 3. The germline CDR1 and CDR2 sequences are PRHDT and FYEKMQ (reference sequence). The CDR3 is 14 residues long. The CDR3 reads CASSVAGGEETQYF. The CDR3, as DNA: TGTGCCAGCAGTGTAGCGGGGGGGGAAGAGACCCAGTACTTC. The full variable domain, completed using reference TRBV13 and TRBJ2-5, is AAGVIQSPRHLIKEKRETATLKCYPIPRHDTVYWYQQGPGQDPQFLISFYEKMQSDKGSIPDRFSAQQFSDYHSELNMSSLELGDSALYFCASSVAGGEETQYFGPGTRLLVL.

The V call is TRBV6-5, the J call TRBJ2-1; TRBD1 agrees at 8 bases. This CDR3 is built from 13 residues. The V gene end was trimmed by 0 bases and the J gene end by 12 bases; junction bases not matched to a gene: 4. Germline CDR1 reads MNHEY; CDR2 reads SVGAGI. The CDR3 spells CASSYSSGTGQFF. DNA for the CDR3: TGTGCCAGCAGTTACTCTTCCGGGACAGGGCAGTTCTTC.

The chain joins TRBV6-6 to TRBJ1-2, with TRBD1 matching over 7 bases. There are 12 residues in the CDR3. J gave up 5 bases and V 10 bases, and 7 bases lay outside the gene matches. Germline V CDR1 and CDR2: MNHNY, SVGAGI (reference sequence). The CDR3 region is CATTGDRYGYTF. The CDR3, as DNA: TGTGCCACCACAGGGGACCGGTATGGCTACACCTTC.

The rearrangement joins TRBV4-1 to TRBJ2-1; 8 positions agree with TRBD2. This CDR3 spans 16 amino acids. Germline loops: CDR1 MGHRA, CDR2 YSYEKL. The junction had 11 bases not matched to a gene; V was cut back by 2 bases and J by 8 bases. The CDR3 protein is CASSQSPTRGGDEQFF. In DNA, the CDR3 is TGCGCCAGCAGCCAATCTCCCACCCGGGGGGGGGATGAGCAGTTCTTC.

The chain links TRBV5-1 to TRBJ2-2; D unclear. Germline loops: CDR1 SGHRS, CDR2 YFSETQ. The CDR3 is made up of 12 amino acids. The germline V and J ends were trimmed by 5 bases and 3 bases, with 5 bases remaining between them. CDR3 residues: CASSHDTGELFF. Here the CDR3 DNA reads TGCGCCAGCAGTCATGACACCGGGGAGCTGTTTTTT.

The rearrangement links TRBV10-1 to TRBJ1-2; 7 bases agree with TRBD1. V was clipped by 6 bases and J by 0 bases; unmatched bases: 4. The CDR3 is made up of 14 amino acids. Germline values: CDR1 WNHNN, CDR2 SYGVQD (reference sequence). The CDR3 DNA reads as TGCGCCAGCAGAGTGGGGACAGCTAACTATGGCTACACCTTC. Its protein is CASRVGTANYGYTF.

This clone was observed a handful of times. In DNA form, the CDR3 reads TGTGCCAGCTCACCTAGACAGGGGCCCGAGGATCAGCCCCAGCATTTT. This sequence encodes CASSPRQGPEDQPQHF. The chain combines TRBV18 with TRBJ1-5; 8 positions match TRBD1. The V gene end was trimmed by 3 bases and the J gene end by 5 bases; junction bases not matched to a gene: 9. This CDR3 spans 16 amino acids. The V gene's germline CDR1 is KGHSH and CDR2 LQKENI.

The gene calls are TRBV28 and TRBJ2-1, with a possible D match to TRBD2 (5 bases). Trimming removed 2 bases at V and 10 bases at J, with 9 bases between. The CDR3 loop spans 12 amino acids. CDR1 and CDR2 from the germline V gene are MDHEN and SYDVKM. The CDR3 bases are TGTGCCAGCAGTTTAGAGGTAGCGGAGCAGTTCTTC. Translated, it gives CASSLEVAEQFF.